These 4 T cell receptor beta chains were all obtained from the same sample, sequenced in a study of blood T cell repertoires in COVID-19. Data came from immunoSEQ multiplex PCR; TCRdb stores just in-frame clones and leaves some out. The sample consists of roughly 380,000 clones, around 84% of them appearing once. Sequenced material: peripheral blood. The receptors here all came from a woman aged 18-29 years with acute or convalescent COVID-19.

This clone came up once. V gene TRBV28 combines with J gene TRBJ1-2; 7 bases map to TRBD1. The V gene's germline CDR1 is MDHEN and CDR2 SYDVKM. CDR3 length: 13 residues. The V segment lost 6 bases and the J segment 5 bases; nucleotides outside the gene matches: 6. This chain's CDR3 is CASSPDRTYGYTF. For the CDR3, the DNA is TGTGCCAGCAGCCCGGACAGGACTTATGGCTACACCTTC.

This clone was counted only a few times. The CDR3 DNA follows: TGCGCCAGCAGCTCCCAGGGACAGGGCGGAGAAAAACTGTTTTTT. This translates into CASSSQGQGGEKLFF. The rearrangement uses TRBV5-1 and TRBJ1-4, with 9 bases identical to TRBD1. The V segment lost 3 bases and the J segment 8 bases; nucleotides outside the gene matches: 8. Germline V lookup: CDR1 SGHRS, CDR2 YFSETQ. CDR3 size: 15 residues.

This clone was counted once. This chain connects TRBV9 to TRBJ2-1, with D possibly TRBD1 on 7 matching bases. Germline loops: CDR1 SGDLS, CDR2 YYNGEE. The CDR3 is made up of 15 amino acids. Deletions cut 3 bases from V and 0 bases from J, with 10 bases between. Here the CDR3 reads CASSAGGNSYNEQFF. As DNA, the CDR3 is TGTGCCAGCAGCGCAGGGGGGAACTCCTACAATGAGCAGTTCTTC.

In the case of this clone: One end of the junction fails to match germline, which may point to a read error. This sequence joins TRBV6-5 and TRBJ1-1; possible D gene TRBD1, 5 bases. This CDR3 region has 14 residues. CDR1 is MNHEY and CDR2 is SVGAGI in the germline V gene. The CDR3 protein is CASSNSQANTEAFF. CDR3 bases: TGTGCCAGCAGTAACTCACAGGCGAACACTGAAGCTTTCTTT.